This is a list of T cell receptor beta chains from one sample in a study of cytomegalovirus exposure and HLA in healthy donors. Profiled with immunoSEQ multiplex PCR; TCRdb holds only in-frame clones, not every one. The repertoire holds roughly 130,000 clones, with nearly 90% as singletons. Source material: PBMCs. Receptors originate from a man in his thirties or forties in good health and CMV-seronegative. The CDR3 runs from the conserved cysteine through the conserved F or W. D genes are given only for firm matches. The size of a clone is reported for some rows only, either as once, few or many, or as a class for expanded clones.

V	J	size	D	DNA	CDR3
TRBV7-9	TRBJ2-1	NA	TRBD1	TGTGCCAGCAGTTCCCGGGACAGGGCTAAGTTCTTC	CASSSRDRAKFF
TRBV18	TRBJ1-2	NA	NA	TGTGCCAGCTCACCTGTCCTTGGCGGCTACACCTTC	CASSPVLGGYTF
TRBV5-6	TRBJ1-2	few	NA	TGTGCCAGCAACAAACAGGCGGGGTATGGCTACACCTTC	CASNKQAGYGYTF
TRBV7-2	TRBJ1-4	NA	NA	TGTGCCAGCAGCTCCGGAGGAAAGTCTAATGAAAAACTGTTTTTT	CASSSGGKSNEKLFF
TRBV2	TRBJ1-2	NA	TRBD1	TGTGCCAGCAGTGAATGGCCCGAGACAGGGGGCCAGACAACTAACTATGGCTACACCTTC	CASSEWPETGGQTTNYGYTF
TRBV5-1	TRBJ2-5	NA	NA	TGCGCCAGCAGCCACCTGACATCAAATCAAGAGACCCAGTACTTC	CASSHLTSNQETQYF
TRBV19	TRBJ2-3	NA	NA	TGTGCCAGTAGTTTACAACTGGGCCTGAGGGGGGATACGCAGTATTTT	CASSLQLGLRGDTQYF
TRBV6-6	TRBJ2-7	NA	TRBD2	TGTGCCTCCGGACTAGCGGGGGGGTACGAGCAGTACTTC	CASGLAGGYEQYF
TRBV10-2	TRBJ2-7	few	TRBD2	TGCGCCAGCAGGGGGGGGGCCTACGAGCAGTACTTC	CASRGGAYEQYF
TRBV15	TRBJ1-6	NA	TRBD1	TGTGCCACCAGCAGAGAGGACAGGGGGCATTCACCCCTCCACTTT	CATSREDRGHSPLHF
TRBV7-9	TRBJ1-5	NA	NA	TGTGCCAGCAGCTTGTGGAGCCAGCCCCAGCATTTT	CASSLWSQPQHF
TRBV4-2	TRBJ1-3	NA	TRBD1	TGTGCCAGCAGCCAATTCGGACAGGGGGCTGGAAACACCATATATTTT	CASSQFGQGAGNTIYF
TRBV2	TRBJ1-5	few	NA	TGTGCCAGCAGTGTCTCCCGGGATCATCAGCCCCAGCATTTT	CASSVSRDHQPQHF
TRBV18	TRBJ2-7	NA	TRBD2	TGTGCCAGCTCACCTCGACTAGCGGGGCCCCACGAGCAGTACTTC	CASSPRLAGPHEQYF
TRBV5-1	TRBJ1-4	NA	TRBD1	TGCGCCAGCAGCATAGGGACAGGGGGTGCCACTAATGAAAAACTGTTTTTT	CASSIGTGGATNEKLFF
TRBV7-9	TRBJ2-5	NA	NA	TGTGCCAGCAGCTTAGCGGGGACTGGGAAGACCCAGTACTTC	CASSLAGTGKTQYF
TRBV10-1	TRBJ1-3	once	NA	TGCGCCAGCAGTGAATACAGCTCTGGAAACACCATATATTTT	CASSEYSSGNTIYF
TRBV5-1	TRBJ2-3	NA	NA	TGCGCCAGCAGCCTAACGACAGGACAGACCACAGATACGCAGTATTTT	CASSLTTGQTTDTQYF
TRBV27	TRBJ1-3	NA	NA	TGTGCCAGCAGTTCTAACGGGTATTGGGGAAACACCATATATTTT	CASSSNGYWGNTIYF
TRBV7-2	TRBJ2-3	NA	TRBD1	TGTGCCAGCCGACCACAGGGGGGTGCAGATACGCAGTATTTT	CASRPQGGADTQYF
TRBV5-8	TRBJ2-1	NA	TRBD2	TGTGCCAGCAGAGCCGGGAGGGGTGCCTACAATGAGCAGTTCTTC	CASRAGRGAYNEQFF
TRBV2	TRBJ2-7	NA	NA	TGTGCCAGCAGTGAATACGGCTCCTACGAGCAGTACTTC	CASSEYGSYEQYF
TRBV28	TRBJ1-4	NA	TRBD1	TGTGCCAGCAGTTGGACAGGGAAGAATGAAAAACTGTTTTTT	CASSWTGKNEKLFF
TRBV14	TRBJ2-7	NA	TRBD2	TGTGCCAGCAGCCAAGGAAAAAGGGACTACAAAGGATACGAGCAGTACTTC	CASSQGKRDYKGYEQYF
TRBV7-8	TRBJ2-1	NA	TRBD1	TGTGCCAGCAGCTTAGCCGAGAGACAGGGGGGGGACAATGAGCAGTTCTTC	CASSLAERQGGDNEQFF